The present TCR beta chain was sequenced within a study of T cells in Graves' hyperthyroidism and ophthalmopathy. Details on this clonotype: Antigen: not known.

Researchers defined stable Graves' hyperthyroidism as no ophthalmopathy progression within 18 months. It was RNA transcripts that yielded the amplified TCR beta CDR3 regions. A first-round RT-PCR of the TCR CDR3 used the HTBI primer set. TCRdb fed the multiplex PCR reads into MiXCR, producing one record per CDR3 protein. The sample lists around 800,000 distinct CDR3 sequences, around 38% occurring once. Findings and limits, study-wide: Blood shared most expanded thyroid clonotypes above 0.001.

J gave up 1 base and V 4 bases, and 7 bases lay outside the gene matches. Germline V gives CDR1 SGHDN, CDR2 FVKESK. This CDR3 is built from 16 residues. The specimen sequenced was blood. This rearrangement joins TRBV14 to TRBJ1-1; TRBD1 matches 9 bases. The receptor was isolated from a man aged 18-30 years with Graves' hyperthyroidism. The CDR3 coding sequence is TGTGCCAGCAGCCCACCCCGGGGACAGGGGAACACTGAAGCTTTCTTT. The encoded protein is CASSPPRGQGNTEAFF.